One and the same sample provided the 29 T cell receptor beta chains below, sequenced in a study of T-cell memory formation after mild COVID-19. In TCRdb, the 5' RACE reads were re-called with MiXCR into one record per CDR3 protein. The data show under 550,000 distinct CDR3 sequences, with about 20% seen just once and roughly 12% held by the top ten. The sequenced sample consisted of PBMCs or a T cell subset sorted from them (not recorded which). The source of these receptors is an adult woman who had mild COVID-19 (a few samples of this study predate the infection). Cell type and time point are not known.

The sample holds a few counts of this clonotype. The J gene is TRBJ2-1, the V gene TRBV5-6; 9 bases line up with TRBD1. After removal of 4 bases from V and 8 bases from J, the junction contained 7 bases not matched to a gene. Germline CDR1 and CDR2: SGHDT and YYEEEE. CDR3 length: 14 residues. This CDR3 is CASSTTGGMDEQFF. The CDR3 bases are TGTGCCAGCAGCACAACAGGGGGCATGGATGAGCAGTTCTTC.

The chain recombines TRBV30 with TRBJ2-3; TRBD2 matches at 12 bases. Trimming removed 7 bases from V and 10 bases from J; junction bases left unmatched: 15. Germline V gives CDR1 GTSNPN, CDR2 SVGIG (reference sequence). The CDR3 has 15 amino acids. In DNA form, the CDR3 reads TGTGCCTTAAACTTGGGACTAGCGGGCCCCGGATCGCAGTATTTT. It translates to CALNLGLAGPGSQYF.

The chain has TRBV2 and TRBJ2-7; 8 bases align to TRBD2. After removal of 5 bases from V and 1 base from J, the junction contained 22 bases not matched to a gene. Germline V CDR1 and CDR2: SNHLY, FYNNEI. The CDR3 runs 20 residues. DNA for the CDR3: TGTGCCAGCAGTCATTCAACCGAGGGACGGATCGGGACTAGTTCCTACGAGCAGTACTTC. Translation: CASSHSTEGRIGTSSYEQYF. Based on the CDR3 plus reference TRBV2 and TRBJ2-7, the full variable domain is EPEVTQTPSHQVTQMGQEVILRCVPISNHLYFYWYRQILGQKVEFLVSFYNNEISEKSEIFDDQFSVERPDGSNFTLKIRSTKLEDSAMYFCASSHSTEGRIGTSSYEQYFGPGTRLTVT.

V and J are TRBV20-1 and TRBJ2-3, with D perhaps TRBD2 (6 bases). This CDR3 has 17 residues. V dropped 0 bases and J dropped 2 bases, with 18 bases sitting between them. Per the germline V gene, CDR1 is DFQATT and CDR2 is SNEGSKA (reference sequence). The CDR3 is CSARDGGDSGLTDTQYF. CDR3 bases: TGCAGTGCTAGAGATGGCGGGGATAGCGGACTCACAGATACGCAGTATTTT.

The chain uses TRBV19 and TRBJ2-1; D is unresolved. Germline loops: CDR1 LNHDA, CDR2 SQIVND (reference sequence). V was trimmed by 5 bases and J by 3 bases, leaving 17 bases between them. This CDR3 spans 16 amino acids. The CDR3 DNA follows: TGTGCCAGTAGTCTGGCCCGGAGCTCGATCTACAATGAGCAGTTCTTC. This gives the protein CASSLARSSIYNEQFF.

The V and J genes are TRBV11-2 and TRBJ2-7; weak D call: TRBD1 (6 bases). V was pared by 3 bases and J by 2 bases, with 11 bases between. This CDR3 comprises 14 residues. The germline gives CDR1 SGHAT, CDR2 FQNNGV. This CDR3 is CASSLEAGAYEQYF. The CDR3 coding sequence is TGTGCCAGCAGCTTGGAGGCAGGGGCCTACGAGCAGTACTTC. The full variable domain, completed using reference TRBV11-2 and TRBJ2-7, is EAGVAQSPRYKIIEKRQSVAFWCNPISGHATLYWYQQILGQGPKLLIQFQNNGVVDDSQLPKDRFSAERLKGVDSTLKIQPAKLEDSAVYLCASSLEAGAYEQYFGPGTRLTVT.

There are a few counts of this clonotype. The chain uses TRBV5-1 and TRBJ2-7; D possibly uses TRBD1 or TRBD2 (6 bases each). Germline V gene data show CDR1 as SGHRS and CDR2 as YFSETQ. This CDR3 region has 14 residues. Trimming took 3 bases from V and 6 from J, leaving 16 bases between them. CDR3 amino acids: CASSSGDTGAEQYF. CDR3 in DNA: TGCGCCAGCAGCTCGGGGGACACCGGGGCCGAGCAGTACTTC.

This clonotype has a count of ten or more. V gene TRBV5-1 combines with J gene TRBJ2-7; TRBD1 aligns across 10 bases. The length of the CDR3 is 15 residues. The germline V gene has CDR1 SGHRS and CDR2 YFSETQ. Trimming took 3 bases from V and 1 from J; bases not matched to a gene: 4. CDR3 DNA sequence: TGCGCCAGCAGCTCTAGACAGGGGGCTTCCTACGAGCAGTACTTC. It encodes CASSSRQGASYEQYF. Looking up the rest from reference TRBV5-1 and TRBJ2-7 gives the full variable domain: KAGVTQTPRYLIKTRGQQVTLSCSPISGHRSVSWYQQTPGQGLQFLFEYFSETQRNKGNFPGRFSGRQFSNSRSEMNVSTLELGDSALYLCASSSRQGASYEQYFGPGTRLTVT.

This clonotype was recorded many times. V usage is TRBV9 and J usage is TRBJ2-1; possible D gene TRBD1, 6 bases. V was pared by 4 bases and J by 5 bases, with 10 bases between. The CDR3 runs 13 residues. The germline V gene has CDR1 SGDLS and CDR2 YYNGEE. This chain's CDR3 is CASSLNRDNEQFF. CDR3 bases: TGTGCCAGCAGCCTAAACAGGGACAATGAGCAGTTCTTC.

This clonotype came up a few times. J is TRBJ2-1 and V is TRBV3-1; D may be TRBD1 or TRBD2 (5 bases each). Germline V gene sequence: CDR1 LGHDT, CDR2 YNNKEL (reference sequence). The CDR3 has 18 amino acids. V was shortened by 2 bases and J by 4 bases, with 21 bases between the two germline ends. In DNA form, the CDR3 reads TGTGCCAGCAGCCAAAAAACCTCGACACTATGGGGGTACAATGAGCAGTTCTTC. Its translation: CASSQKTSTLWGYNEQFF.

V usage is TRBV7-2 and J usage is TRBJ2-3; 10 bases map to TRBD2. V shed 0 bases and J 3 bases; nucleotides not matched to a gene: 9. The germline V gene has CDR1 SGHTA and CDR2 FQGNSA. The CDR3 sequence is 18 residues long. The DNA for the CDR3 is TGTGCCAGCAGCTTAGCGCATGCTAGCGGGGGAGGGACAGATACGCAGTATTTT. This sequence encodes CASSLAHASGGGTDTQYF.

This chain joins TRBV12-3 or TRBV12-4 and TRBJ2-2; the D gene could be TRBD1 or TRBD2 (5 bases each). The V gene lost 5 bases and the J gene lost 1 base, with 11 bases spanning the gap. This CDR3 is 15 amino acids long. This CDR3 reads CASSTRGVNTGELFF. As DNA, the CDR3 is TGTGCCAGCAGTACAAGGGGAGTGAACACCGGGGAGCTGTTTTTT.

The sample holds many counts of this clonotype. Here the CDR3 reads CASSDLGSGRNTGELFF. CDR3 coding DNA: TGCGCCAGCAGCGACTTGGGGAGCGGGAGAAACACCGGGGAGCTGTTTTTT. The chain uses TRBV4-1 and TRBJ2-2; 8 positions match TRBD2. J gave up 2 bases and V 5 bases, and 10 bases lay outside the gene matches. This CDR3 is built from 17 residues. The germline V gene has CDR1 MGHRA and CDR2 YSYEKL.

This clonotype has only a few counts. This chain joins TRBV5-1 and TRBJ2-3; D call uncertain. The germline gives CDR1 SGHRS, CDR2 YFSETQ. Trimming left V 4 bases short and J 4 bases short, with 10 bases between. CDR3 length equals 13 residues. In nucleotides, the CDR3 is TGCGCCAGCAGCGTAACCACCTCAGATACGCAGTATTTT. Translating gives CASSVTTSDTQYF.

The rearrangement joins TRBV12-3 or TRBV12-4 to TRBJ1-1; weak D call: TRBD1 (6 bases). This CDR3 has 14 residues. Trimming cost V 6 bases and J 3 bases, with 14 bases left between them. Here the CDR3 DNA reads TGTGCCAGCAGGCTCCAGGGGTGGGACACTGAAGCTTTCTTT. The encoded protein is CASRLQGWDTEAFF.

This clonotype was picked up a small number of times. J is TRBJ1-1 and V is TRBV12-3 or TRBV12-4, with D possibly being TRBD1 (6 bases). Between the trimmed V and J ends, which lost 7 bases and 6 bases, there was a span of 21 bases. The CDR3 contains 15 residues. The DNA of the CDR3 is TGTGCCAGCACCTTAAAGGGAGGGGGAGTTGCTGAAGCTTTCTTT. Translation gives CASTLKGGGVAEAFF.

This clonotype appeared many times. J is TRBJ1-1 and V is TRBV12-3 or TRBV12-4; D gene uncertain. V lost 6 bases and J 0 bases, leaving 5 bases between the germline ends. CDR3 length: 12 amino acids. CDR3 region: CASRRMNTEAFF. The CDR3 DNA is TGTGCCAGCAGACGGATGAACACTGAAGCTTTCTTT.

This clonotype has just a few counts. The chain links TRBV12-5 to TRBJ2-1; 7 nucleotides align to TRBD2. V lost 1 base, J lost 0 bases, and 3 bases stayed unmatched. In germline, CDR1 is LGHNT, CDR2 FRNRAP. This CDR3 has 16 amino acids. CDR3 region: CASGLGAGVSYNEQFF. As DNA, the CDR3 is TGTGCTAGTGGTTTGGGGGCGGGAGTCTCCTACAATGAGCAGTTCTTC.

The table lists this clonotype with a few counts. The J gene is TRBJ2-4, the V gene TRBV11-2, with D possibly being TRBD1 (6 bases). V was pared by 4 bases and J by 7 bases, with 14 bases between. CDR1 is SGHAT, CDR2 FQNNGV, per germline. The CDR3 sequence is 14 residues long. The CDR3 DNA reads as TGTGCCAGCAGCTCGACCAGGGGAATTAACATTCAGTACTTC. It specifies CASSSTRGINIQYF. Looking up the rest from reference TRBV11-2 and TRBJ2-4 gives the full variable domain: EAGVAQSPRYKIIEKRQSVAFWCNPISGHATLYWYQQILGQGPKLLIQFQNNGVVDDSQLPKDRFSAERLKGVDSTLKIQPAKLEDSAVYLCASSSTRGINIQYFGAGTRLSVL.

This clonotype has a count of ten or more. V and J are TRBV7-9 and TRBJ2-5; 11 bases align to TRBD2. J lost 4 bases, V lost 2 bases, and 0 bases had no gene match. CDR3 length: 14 residues. Germline CDR1 reads SEHNR; CDR2 reads FQNEAQ (reference sequence). The DNA of the CDR3 is TGTGCCAGCAGCTTACTAGCGGGAGGAGAGACCCAGTACTTC. Amino acids: CASSLLAGGETQYF.

The rearrangement links TRBV4-3 to TRBJ2-1; TRBD1 aligns across 8 bases. Germline CDR1 reads LGHNA; CDR2 reads YSLEER. J gave up 2 bases and V 5 bases, and 8 bases lay outside the gene matches. The CDR3 has 16 amino acids. The CDR3 region is CASSLTPDRAYNEQFF. CDR3 coding DNA: TGCGCCAGCAGCTTAACACCGGACAGGGCCTACAATGAGCAGTTCTTC.

The rearrangement uses TRBV20-1 and TRBJ2-3, with TRBD2 matching over 14 bases. CDR1 and CDR2 from the germline V gene are DFQATT and SNEGSKA (reference sequence). The CDR3 is 16 residues long. CDR3 DNA sequence: TGCAGCGCAACCCTCGGACTAGCGGGGGGAATGGGTACGCAGTATTTT. Translated, it gives CSATLGLAGGMGTQYF.

This clonotype was observed a handful of times. The chain carries TRBV5-1 and TRBJ2-5; 9 bases map to TRBD1. Germline V gene sequence: CDR1 SGHRS, CDR2 YFSETQ. The CDR3 extends over 14 amino acids. V lost 4 bases, J lost 5 bases, and 6 bases stayed unmatched. CDR3 sequence (DNA): TGCGCCAGCAGCGTTGGAGGGACAGGGGAGACCCAGTACTTC. Translated, it gives CASSVGGTGETQYF.

The sample holds a few counts of this clonotype. The V call is TRBV30, the J call TRBJ2-7, with 8 bases matching TRBD1. The CDR3 is 14 residues long. Germline values: CDR1 GTSNPN, CDR2 SVGIG (reference sequence). V was clipped by 1 base and J by 3 bases; unmatched bases: 5. The CDR3 nucleotides are TGTGCCTGGAGTGGATGGGACAGGAACTACGAGCAGTACTTC. Protein: CAWSGWDRNYEQYF.

The V call is TRBV7-8, the J call TRBJ2-1; maybe TRBD1 (6 bases). CDR1 SGHVS and CDR2 FQNEAQ come from the germline V gene. V gave up 4 bases and J gave up 2 bases, with 18 bases separating them. This CDR3 spans 17 amino acids. The CDR3 nucleotides are TGTGCCAGCAGCTCCGATCGACAGGCCCTAACCTACAATGAGCAGTTCTTC. Translating it yields CASSSDRQALTYNEQFF.

The rearrangement uses TRBV5-1 and TRBJ1-1; no clear D gene. This CDR3 has 11 residues. Germline CDR1 and CDR2: SGHRS and YFSETQ. With 5 bases removed from V and 9 bases from J, the gap between germline ends came to 11 bases. The CDR3: CASSSEFQAFF. The CDR3 DNA sequence: TGCGCCAGCAGTTCAGAGTTCCAAGCTTTCTTT.

The gene calls are TRBV5-1 and TRBJ2-3, with a possible D match to TRBD2 (5 bases). Trimming left V 0 bases short and J 3 bases short, with 14 bases between. The CDR3 consists of 16 residues. Germline-derived CDR1 and CDR2 are SGHRS and YFSETQ. The DNA of the CDR3 is TGCGCCAGCAGCTTGGCTAGCTACCCGGGAACAGATACGCAGTATTTT. It is translated as CASSLASYPGTDTQYF.

The CDR3 DNA follows: TGTGCCAGCAGCCTGGTAGGGGCATCAGCAGATACGCAGTATTTT. Its translation is CASSLVGASADTQYF. The chain links TRBV6-6 to TRBJ2-3; TRBD1 might be the D (5 bases). This CDR3 is built from 15 residues. CDR1 is MNHNY and CDR2 is SVGAGI in the germline V gene (reference sequence). Between the trimmed V and J ends, which lost 6 bases and 4 bases, there was a span of 17 bases.

The genes are TRBV10-3 and TRBJ2-3, with D hard to call. CDR3 length: 13 amino acids. Germline lookup yields CDR1 ENHRY and CDR2 SYGVKD. Trimming removed 3 bases from V and 0 bases from J, with 4 bases in between. CDR3 bases: TGTGCCATCAGTGACTTGAGCACAGATACGCAGTATTTT. Translation: CAISDLSTDTQYF.